What follows are 9 T cell receptor beta chains derived from one specimen sequenced in a study of blood T cell repertoires in COVID-19 (TCRdb year 2020). The library relied on the immunoSEQ multiplex PCR assay. TCRdb took over this immuneACCESS table, retaining in-frame rearrangements with V and J assigned. Such tables are incomplete; in checked studies, under half of the missing clones stem from an unresolved V gene, and the remainder is unexplained. Counted in this sample were 95,000 to 110,000 clones; roughly 84% of them appeared once. The top ten clones comprise over 4% of the sample. Sequencing used peripheral blood. The receptors were gathered from a human donor in a cohort sampled during active COVID-19.

The chain links TRBV5-4 to TRBJ1-2; TRBD1 might be the D (5 bases). Trimming shortened V by 6 bases and J by 2 bases, and 14 bases separated the two germline ends. The germline CDR1 and CDR2 sequences are SGHNT and YYREEE (reference sequence). The CDR3 covers 14 residues. The DNA for the CDR3 is TGTGCCAGCAAAGGTGAGCCAGGGAACTATGGCTACACCTTC. It is translated as CASKGEPGNYGYTF.

The rearrangement uses TRBV9 and TRBJ2-5; TRBD1 matches at 7 bases. In germline, CDR1 is SGDLS, CDR2 YYNGEE. The J segment lost 2 bases and the V segment lost 3 bases, leaving 7 bases of the junction unmatched. This CDR3 region has 15 residues. The CDR3 sequence is CASSATGTVQETQYF. CDR3 sequence (DNA): TGTGCCAGCAGCGCCACCGGGACAGTACAAGAGACCCAGTACTTC.

This chain connects TRBV7-9 to TRBJ2-7; TRBD1 matches at 7 bases. Unmatched junction bases numbered 9, after V lost 5 bases and J lost 2 bases. The CDR3 is made up of 15 amino acids. Germline V gene data show CDR1 as SEHNR and CDR2 as FQNEAQ (reference sequence). DNA for the CDR3: TGTGCCAGCAGCCCGAGACAGGGTACAGCCTACGAGCAGTACTTC. It codes for CASSPRQGTAYEQYF.

The V call is TRBV11-2, the J call TRBJ2-7; D remains ambiguous. Trimming pared 1 base from V and 7 bases from J, leaving 11 bases between. Per germline, CDR1 SGHAT and CDR2 FQNNGV. The CDR3 is 13 amino acids. CDR3 sequence: CASSLVLKREQYF. The CDR3 DNA is TGTGCCAGCAGCTTAGTGCTAAAACGGGAGCAGTACTTC.

The chain is built from TRBV7-2 and TRBJ2-5, with D tentatively TRBD2 (5 bases). The CDR3 length is 15 residues. Germline lookup yields CDR1 SGHTA and CDR2 FQGNSA. The germline V and J ends were trimmed by 6 bases and 1 base, with 15 bases remaining between them. In DNA, the CDR3 is TGTGCCAGCAGAAAGCCCGGGGTCCTCCAAGAGACCCAGTACTTC. Translation gives CASRKPGVLQETQYF.

The chain couples TRBV3-1 (or the pseudogene TRBV3-2) to TRBJ2-3; 13 bases agree with TRBD2. Germline V gives CDR1 LGHDT, CDR2 YNNKEL (reference sequence). V shed 4 bases and J 3 bases; nucleotides not matched to a gene: 16. This CDR3 has 20 amino acids. The CDR3 nucleotides read TGTGCCAGCAGCCCACGAGCCGGACTAGCGGGAGTAAGGGGGACAGATACGCAGTATTTT. Amino acid sequence: CASSPRAGLAGVRGTDTQYF.

The CDR3 DNA follows: TGTGCCAGCAGTTTGACTAGCGGGGGTTCCTACGAGCAGTACTTC. This translates into CASSLTSGGSYEQYF. The rearrangement joins TRBV27 to TRBJ2-7, with 12 bases aligning to TRBD2. J lost 1 base, V lost 3 bases, and 1 base had no gene match. From germline, CDR1 is MNHEY and CDR2 SMNVEV (reference sequence). The CDR3 has 15 residues.

This sequence joins TRBV7-3 and TRBJ2-1, with 8 positions matching TRBD2. The CDR3 spans 15 residues. Germline V CDR1 and CDR2: SGHTA, FQGTGA. The V gene end was trimmed by 6 bases and the J gene end by 2 bases; junction bases not matched to a gene: 6. CDR3 in amino acids: CASRPTSGTYNEQFF. As DNA, the CDR3 is TGTGCCAGCAGACCTACTAGCGGCACCTACAATGAGCAGTTCTTC.

CDR3 nucleotides: TGTGCCAGCAGCTCCGGACAGCCGACCTACGAGCAGTACTTC. As protein: CASSSGQPTYEQYF. The gene calls are TRBV28 and TRBJ2-7; D is possibly TRBD1 (6 bases). This CDR3 region has 14 residues. V lost 6 bases and J 2 bases, leaving 14 bases between the germline ends. Germline values: CDR1 MDHEN, CDR2 SYDVKM.